Sequencing of this T cell receptor (beta chain) was carried out in a study of blood T cells in healthy people across ages. For the study at large: Template switching recovered approximately one barcoded beta molecule for every two T cells.

Together with a sample-barcoded 5' primer, a J-beta primer mix was included in a second PCR lasting roughly 6 to 12 cycles. A template-switch adaptor containing 12 random nucleotides labeled each cDNA molecule. TCRdb independently ran MiXCR on the 5' RACE reads; one entry per CDR3 protein. The sample yields around 1,900,000 distinct CDR3 sequences, 30% to 40% seen once. The sequenced material came from blood. The source is a human donor in good health.

The CDR3 sequence: CASSVSFGTEAFF. CDR3 in DNA: TGCGCCAGCAGCGTTAGCTTCGGCACTGAAGCTTTCTTT. The gene calls are TRBV5-1 and TRBJ1-1, with D unclear. V was cut by 4 bases and J by 4 bases, with 11 bases left in between. Germline-derived CDR1 and CDR2 are SGHRS and YFSETQ. This CDR3 is 13 amino acids long.